The clone carrying this TCR beta chain was detected only a few times. Germline CDR1 and CDR2: ENHRY and SYGVKD. The CDR3 extends over 15 amino acids. Trimming took 6 bases from V and 4 from J; bases not matched to a gene: 8. These data originate in a study of T-cell reconstitution after alpha-beta-depleted transplantation in children. The TCRbeta library incorporated unique molecular identifiers. TCRdb recomputed calls from the PCR reads with MiXCR, one row per CDR3 protein. The top ten hold about 32% of the sample, which has some 440,000 distinct CDR3 sequences, roughly 16% seen once. This sequence was found in a boy under three years old who had a stem cell transplant for Wiskott-Aldrich syndrome, so the T cells may come from the graft donor. Here the sequenced sample was PBMCs, mostly from graft donor cells, taken 360 days after TCRalphabeta/CD19-depleted stem cell transplant. The genes are TRBV10-3 and TRBJ2-3, with 9 bases identical to TRBD1. The CDR3 coding sequence is TGTGCCATCAGCCGTCCGGGACAGGGCTCAGATACGCAGTATTTT. It encodes CAISRPGQGSDTQYF.